These T cell receptor beta chains were read from a single sample in a study of molecular identifiers for immune sequencing clone quantification. Using its own MiXCR run on the PCR reads, TCRdb lists one record per CDR3 protein. Among over 550,000 distinct CDR3 sequences listed, less than 30% were seen once. Sequencing used naive CD8+ T cells from blood, with Jurkat cell RNA spiked in. The receptors come from a human donor in good health. Some libraries in this study had Jurkat cell RNA spiked in. Both conserved end residues are part of each CDR3. The D gene is left open where the match is weak. Only part of the rows carry a size: once, few, many, or a class if the clone is expanded.

.,TRBV7-2,.,TRBJ2-7,CASSPISRGYEQYF,TGTGCCAGCAGCCCCATCAGCAGGGGTTACGAGCAGTACTTC
.,TRBV19,.,TRBJ1-5,CASSMGTGWSQHF,TGTGCCAGTAGTATGGGAACAGGTTGGTCCCAGCATTTT
.,TRBV29-1,.,TRBJ2-5,CTFISAAGVSGRKQETQYF,.
few,TRBV19,.,TRBJ1-2,CASQGHPWRGYTF,TGTGCCAGCCAGGGACACCCATGGCGTGGCTACACCTTC
few,TRBV27,.,TRBJ2-3,CASSLSRGPTITDTQYF,TGTGCCAGCAGTTTATCTCGCGGACCCACAATCACAGATACGCAGTATTTT
few,TRBV4-3,.,TRBJ1-1,CASSQSQGNTEAFF,TGCGCCAGCAGCCAATCACAGGGGAACACTGAAGCTTTCTTT
.,TRBV2,TRBD2,TRBJ2-7,CASMGTSGDYEQYF,TGTGCCAGCATGGGGACTAGCGGAGATTACGAGCAGTACTTC
.,TRBV7-6,TRBD1,TRBJ2-3,CASSFKRTGATDTQYF,TGTGCCAGCAGCTTCAAGAGGACAGGGGCCACAGATACGCAGTATTTT
.,TRBV15,.,TRBJ2-1,CATSRNRDLGSREQFF,TGTGCCACCAGTCGAAACCGTGATCTGGGGAGCCGTGAGCAGTTCTTC
.,TRBV4-3,.,TRBJ2-2,CASSQDLAPPGELFF,TGCGCCAGCAGCCAAGATCTAGCCCCCCCCGGGGAGCTGTTTTTT
.,TRBV5-5,.,TRBJ2-7,CASSSSDWNYEQYF,TGTGCCAGCAGCTCGTCGGACTGGAACTACGAGCAGTACTTC
many,TRBV12-3/TRBV12-4,TRBD1,TRBJ2-7,CASSLSPGQSEQYF,TGTGCCAGCAGTTTAAGCCCGGGACAGAGCGAGCAGTACTTC
.,TRBV7-8,.,TRBJ2-1,CASSPRGGIEQFF,TGTGCCAGCAGCCCAAGAGGGGGAATAGAGCAGTTCTTC
many,TRBV24-1,.,TRBJ2-3,CATSDGSGGTDTQYF,TGTGCCACCAGTGATGGGAGCGGAGGCACAGATACGCAGTATTTT
.,TRBV20-1,.,TRBJ2-7,CSARWTAYEQYF,TGCAGTGCTAGATGGACAGCATACGAGCAGTACTTC
many,TRBV4-1,.,TRBJ2-1,CASSPLGYNEQFF,TGCGCCAGCAGCCCACTAGGGTACAATGAGCAGTTCTTC
many,TRBV19,TRBD1,TRBJ1-5,CASSPTGQGYGNQPQHF,TGTGCCAGTAGTCCGACGGGACAGGGGTATGGTAATCAGCCCCAGCATTTT
.,TRBV7-3,TRBD2,TRBJ2-1,CASSPMSGTYSEQFF,TGTGCCAGCAGCCCAATGAGCGGGACTTACAGTGAGCAGTTCTTC
many,TRBV27,.,TRBJ2-3,CASSLEGTSTDTQYF,TGTGCCAGCAGTTTAGAGGGGACTAGCACAGATACGCAGTATTTT
few,TRBV20-1,.,TRBJ2-1,CSASSTWGDSGNEQFF,TGCAGTGCTAGTTCCACGTGGGGGGATTCTGGAAATGAGCAGTTCTTC
.,TRBV13,TRBD2,TRBJ2-2,CASSLLLAGGPGELFF,TGTGCCAGCAGCCTCCTACTAGCGGGAGGCCCCGGGGAGCTGTTTTTT
many,TRBV28,.,TRBJ1-1,CASRSIVNTEAFF,TGTGCCAGCAGATCCATAGTGAACACTGAAGCTTTCTTT
many,TRBV5-5,.,TRBJ1-1,CASSLDSRVPEAFF,TGTGCCAGCAGCTTGGATAGTAGGGTCCCTGAAGCTTTCTTT
few,TRBV6-5,TRBD2,TRBJ2-2,CANSYVAGAGELFF,TGTGCCAACAGTTACGTAGCGGGTGCCGGGGAGCTGTTTTTT
.,TRBV20-1,.,TRBJ2-1,CSASGGLSYNEQFF,TGCAGTGCTAGTGGGGGGCTGAGCTACAATGAGCAGTTCTTC
.,TRBV5-3,.,TRBJ2-2,CASSWVPGELFF,TGTGCCAGCAGCTGGGTCCCCGGGGAGCTGTTTTTT
many,TRBV7-9,TRBD1,TRBJ2-3,CASSLAQGITDTQYF,TGTGCCAGCAGCTTAGCACAGGGGATCACAGATACGCAGTATTTT
.,TRBV7-9,TRBD2,TRBJ2-7,CASSGPGLAGLYEQYF,TGTGCCAGCAGCGGACCGGGACTAGCGGGACTTTACGAGCAGTACTTC
.,TRBV12-3/TRBV12-4,.,TRBJ2-7,CASSFSVESTYEQYF,TGTGCCAGCAGTTTTTCAGTGGAGTCGACCTACGAGCAGTACTTC
many,TRBV12-3/TRBV12-4,TRBD2,TRBJ2-5,CASSWRGGQETQYF,TGTGCCAGCAGTTGGCGGGGGGGCCAAGAGACCCAGTACTTC
many,TRBV7-9,.,TRBJ2-3,CASSRYTDTQYF,TGTGCCAGCAGCCGTTACACAGATACGCAGTATTTT